This passage covers 11 T cell receptor beta chains from one sample sequenced in a study of CD8+CD57+ T cells in acquired aplastic anemia. TCR beta VDJ and CDR3 were profiled, and genomic DNA was the template. TCRdb used MiXCR to reprocess the reads, holding one entry per CDR3 protein. This sample carries roughly 180,000 distinct CDR3 sequences, around 66% of them seen once, and the ten largest clones take under 60%. What was sequenced was sorted CD4+, CD8+, or CD8+CD57+ T cells (not recorded which) from PBMCs. The receptors were gathered from a human donor with severe aplastic anemia or a healthy control (not recorded which).

V and J are TRBV19 and TRBJ1-1; D unresolved. The CDR3 is 11 amino acids. V was clipped by 7 bases and J by 5 bases, with 8 bases between them. Germline assignment: CDR1 LNHDA and CDR2 SQIVND (reference sequence). The CDR3 sequence: CASKYLTEAFF. CDR3 in DNA: TGTGCCAGTAAATACTTAACTGAAGCTTTCTTT.

This clonotype was observed many times. The rearrangement links TRBV6-5 to TRBJ2-3; 8 bases agree with TRBD1. J lost 4 bases, V lost 0 bases, and 6 bases had no gene match. The germline V gene encodes CDR1 MNHEY and CDR2 SVGAGI. This CDR3 region has 16 residues. The CDR3 sequence: CASSYSAGQGADTQYF. DNA for the CDR3: TGTGCCAGCAGTTACTCCGCCGGACAGGGTGCAGATACGCAGTATTTT.

The J gene is TRBJ1-2, the V gene TRBV10-2; 7 nucleotides line up with TRBD1. The V gene end was trimmed by 7 bases and the J gene end by 0 bases; junction bases not matched to a gene: 17. The CDR3 contains 18 residues. Germline V gene sequence: CDR1 WSHSY, CDR2 SAAADI. The CDR3 here is CASTSTPGQLGANYGYTF. The CDR3, as DNA: TGCGCCAGCACCTCTACGCCGGGACAGTTAGGAGCTAACTATGGCTACACCTTC.

The gene calls are TRBV7-9 and TRBJ2-3; maybe TRBD2 (5 bases). The CDR3 runs 13 residues. V lost 4 bases, J lost 5 bases, and 10 bases lay in between. Per the germline V gene, CDR1 is SEHNR and CDR2 is FQNEAQ (reference sequence). CDR3 region: CASSSPGKDTQYF. The CDR3 DNA reads TGTGCCAGCAGCTCACCGGGAAAAGATACGCAGTATTTT. The whole variable domain, remainder taken from reference TRBV7-9 and TRBJ2-3, is DTGVSQNPRHKITKRGQNVTFRCDPISEHNRLYWYRQTLGQGPEFLTYFQNEAQLEKSRLLSDRFSAERPKGSFSTLEIQRTEQGDSAMYLCASSSPGKDTQYFGPGTRLTVL.

The chain uses TRBV2 and TRBJ2-1; D unclear. This CDR3 has 15 residues. Per the germline V gene, CDR1 is SNHLY and CDR2 is FYNNEI. Trimming cost V 1 base and J 4 bases, with 11 bases left between them. DNA of the CDR3: TGTGCCAGCAGTGAAGGTCAGCTGATTTACAATGAGCAGTTCTTC. It translates to CASSEGQLIYNEQFF. The full variable domain, with the rest looked up from reference TRBV2 and TRBJ2-1, is EPEVTQTPSHQVTQMGQEVILRCVPISNHLYFYWYRQILGQKVEFLVSFYNNEISEKSEIFDDQFSVERPDGSNFTLKIRSTKLEDSAMYFCASSEGQLIYNEQFFGPGTRLTVL.

The CDR3 here is CASSGLAGGMNEQFF. CDR3 sequence (DNA): TGTGCCAGCAGTGGTCTAGCGGGAGGGATGAATGAGCAGTTCTTC. J is TRBJ2-1 and V is TRBV12-3 or TRBV12-4; 12 bases align to TRBD2. V shed 5 bases and J 7 bases; nucleotides not matched to a gene: 6. The CDR3 totals 15 residues.

The rearrangement joins TRBV7-2 to TRBJ2-5; 15 bases fit TRBD2. This CDR3 contains 14 residues. The junction had 6 bases not matched to a gene; V was cut back by 5 bases and J by 11 bases. Germline CDR1 reads SGHTA; CDR2 reads FQGNSA. CDR3 DNA sequence: TGTGCCAGCAGCCCGGGACTAGCGGGGGGCCTACAGTACTTC. Residues: CASSPGLAGGLQYF.

The gene calls are TRBV29-1 and TRBJ2-1; possible D gene TRBD1, 6 bases. This CDR3 has 12 residues. Looked up from germline, CDR1 is SQVTM and CDR2 is ANQGSEA. Trimming shortened V by 4 bases and J by 6 bases, and 10 bases separated the two germline ends. CDR3 residues: CSVGGLVNEQFF. CDR3 DNA: TGCAGCGTTGGGGGGCTAGTCAATGAGCAGTTCTTC.

The chain joins TRBV7-6 to TRBJ2-2, with 11 bases lining up with TRBD2. This CDR3 has 17 amino acids. The trim removed 4 bases at V and 4 bases at J, leaving 8 bases unmatched. Germline assignment: CDR1 SGHVS and CDR2 FNYEAQ. The CDR3 spells CASSYLAGGPSTGELFF. The CDR3 DNA follows: TGTGCCAGCAGCTACTTAGCGGGGGGGCCTAGCACCGGGGAGCTGTTTTTT.

The V gene is TRBV19, the J gene TRBJ2-3; no clear D gene. The CDR3 extends over 14 amino acids. V gave up 3 bases and J gave up 2 bases, with 9 bases separating them. In germline, CDR1 is LNHDA, CDR2 SQIVND (reference sequence). CDR3 nucleotide sequence: TGTGCCAGTAGTATTGGCGTGATCACAGATACGCAGTATTTT. This sequence encodes CASSIGVITDTQYF. The entire variable domain, with the rest obtained from reference TRBV19 and TRBJ2-3, is as follows: DGGITQSPKYLFRKEGQNVTLSCEQNLNHDAMYWYRQDPGQGLRLIYYSQIVNDFQKGDIAEGYSVSREKKESFPLTVTSAQKNPTAFYLCASSIGVITDTQYFGPGTRLTVL.

This clonotype was found once. The chain links TRBV27 to TRBJ1-6; maybe TRBD1 (5 bases). This CDR3 is built from 14 residues. Germline V gene lookup returns CDR1 MNHEY and CDR2 SMNVEV (reference sequence). With 6 bases removed from V and 7 bases from J, the gap between germline ends came to 13 bases. The CDR3 protein is CASRGDADNSPLHF. DNA of the CDR3: TGTGCCAGCAGGGGGGACGCAGACAATTCACCCCTCCACTTT.